The text below deals with one T cell receptor (beta chain). Its antigen remains undetermined. No qualities accompany the bases; no much larger clone lies one base away. Collaborating institutions collected whole blood in K2EDTA tubes following their own protocols. For TCRbeta analysis, collaborator samples were shipped as frozen whole blood, as isolated PBMCs, or as DNA extracted from either sample type. The cysteine opens and the phenylalanine closes a CDR3 of 15 amino acids. The read is trimmed to its CDR3 DNA, 45 bases read in frame from base 1. Sequences LNHDA (CDR1) and SQIVND (CDR2) are obtained from the germline V gene (reference sequence). Relative to germline, V is missing 7 bases and J is missing 4 bases, with 12 bases of the junction outside any gene match. The data derive from a study of blood T cell repertoires in COVID-19 (dated by TCRdb to the early 2020s). Regarding the research as a whole: Collaborator samples came from the United States, Italy and Spain and covered acute and convalescent phases of COVID-19. The prospective study material was composed of cDNA or gDNA derived from T cells, B-cell-depleted T cells, or PBMCs. Deeply sampled blood TCRbeta repertoires from subjects exposed to, actively infected with, or recovered from COVID-19 were included in the dataset. The repertoires were released in a freely available public database meant as a resource for research on the immune response to SARS-CoV-2. The samples were drawn from the first 160 participants of the ongoing ImmuneRACE study and from over 950 subjects provided by 6 global collaborators. The sample metadata nearly always contained a de-identified subject ID, COVID-19 status, age in years and sex. HLA class I and class II types, where available, came from metadata supplied by the sample provider rather than from assay-based typing. The paper's findings and limits, for the study overall: The quantity of clinical and demographic metadata differed by source and by participant and was supplied without curation.

TCRbeta CDR3 regions were amplified from genomic DNA by means of the immunoSEQ Assay, a bias-controlled multiplex PCR. Per the source publication's procedure: Within the assay, amplification of reference gene primers was used to estimate how many nucleated cells each sample contained. To quantify the absolute abundance of each unique TCRbeta CDR3 rearrangement, sequence reads were collapsed and filtered. For each sample, productive Simpson clonality was calculated as the square root of Simpson's diversity index across productive rearrangements. Sourced from immuneACCESS, this table was stored by TCRdb with only in-frame sequences that have V and J called. A share of the clones is absent; for the studies checked, an unresolved V gene accounts for under half, and the remainder has no known explanation. V and J calls and clone size follow that table, whereas D and trimming were derived from the DNA. The sample table records about 150,000 clones; about four fifths of these occur just once. Jointly, the top ten make up 3% of the sample.

The chain joins TRBV19 to TRBJ1-2; the junction holds 7 bases that match TRBD1. Sample: peripheral blood. This clonotype was obtained from a woman of 80 years or more with acute or convalescent COVID-19. The DNA sequence is TGTGCCAGTACCCTCGGGACAGAGTTTTTCTATGGCTACACCTTC. Translated, it gives CASTLGTEFFYGYTF.